These 20 T cell receptor beta chains share one sample of origin, sequenced in a study of chemoradiotherapy in HPV16-positive cancers. The data were produced by immunoSEQ multiplex PCR, yet TCRdb's version contains in-frame clones alone and is incomplete. The table has about 68,000 clones, roughly 86% seen once; the top ten hold more than 3.5%. This sample comprised blood, obtained from a patient who underwent chemoradiotherapy. Receptors were obtained from a human donor with HPV-associated anogenital cancer.

J is TRBJ2-7 and V is TRBV19; no definite D call. CDR3 length: 14 amino acids. V lost 1 base and J 1 base, leaving 8 bases between the germline ends. From germline, CDR1 is LNHDA and CDR2 SQIVND (reference sequence). CDR3 sequence (DNA): TGTGCCAGTAGTATAGTGGGAACATCCTACGAGCAGTACTTC. The encoded protein is CASSIVGTSYEQYF.

This clone was seen a single time. This chain joins TRBV7-6 and TRBJ1-5; 7 bases agree with TRBD1. V shed 2 bases, J shed 5 bases, and the junction held 0 bases outside the gene matches. Germline loops: CDR1 SGHVS, CDR2 FNYEAQ. There are 13 residues in the CDR3. This chain's CDR3 is CASSLQGDQPQHF. The DNA for the CDR3 is TGTGCCAGCAGCTTACAGGGGGATCAGCCCCAGCATTTT.

V and J are TRBV4-1 and TRBJ1-2, with D hard to call. With 1 base removed from V and 4 bases from J, the gap between germline ends came to 16 bases. The germline CDR1 and CDR2 sequences are MGHRA and YSYEKL. The CDR3 sequence is 16 residues long. In DNA, the CDR3 is TGCGCCAGCAGCCAAGTGGAAGTCGGGATTCGCTATGGCTACACCTTC. Translation gives CASSQVEVGIRYGYTF.

This clone has only one observation. CDR3 region: CASSFGQGTDTQYF. DNA for the CDR3: TGTGCCAGCAGCTTCGGACAGGGAACAGATACGCAGTATTTT. This chain uses TRBV7-2 with TRBJ2-3; 8 nucleotides align to TRBD1. This CDR3 has 14 residues. Losses at the gene ends were 3 bases for V and 3 bases for J; bases not matched to a gene: 2. Germline V gives CDR1 SGHTA, CDR2 FQGNSA.

As for this clone: Other nucleotide sequences in the sample specify the same CDR3. The chain recombines TRBV27 with TRBJ1-1; D unresolved. Germline V lookup: CDR1 MNHEY, CDR2 SMNVEV (reference sequence). The germline V and J ends were trimmed by 2 bases and 4 bases, with 8 bases remaining between them. This CDR3 contains 13 residues. This CDR3 is CASSLGERTEAFF. The CDR3 bases are TGTGCCAGCAGTTTAGGGGAGCGCACTGAAGCTTTCTTT.

The J gene is TRBJ1-2, the V gene TRBV5-1; TRBD1 is a possible D gene (5 bases). The CDR3 contains 16 residues. The V gene lost 7 bases and the J gene lost 4 bases, with 23 bases spanning the gap. Looked up from germline, CDR1 is SGHRS and CDR2 is YFSETQ. The CDR3 region is CASAPQNSPGGYGYTF. CDR3 DNA: TGCGCCAGCGCTCCCCAAAACAGTCCTGGGGGCTATGGCTACACCTTC. The whole variable domain, filled in from reference TRBV5-1 and TRBJ1-2, reads KAGVTQTPRYLIKTRGQQVTLSCSPISGHRSVSWYQQTPGQGLQFLFEYFSETQRNKGNFPGRFSGRQFSNSRSEMNVSTLELGDSALYLCASAPQNSPGGYGYTFGSGTRLTVV.

V and J are TRBV5-1 and TRBJ2-5; no definite D call. CDR1 and CDR2 from the germline V gene are SGHRS and YFSETQ. CDR3 length equals 14 residues. Between the trimmed V and J ends, which lost 1 base and 1 base, there was a span of 8 bases. The CDR3 coding sequence is TGCGCCAGCAGCTTGATGGGCAGCCAAGAGACCCAGTACTTC. It yields the protein CASSLMGSQETQYF.

This clone has more than one count but fewer than ten. The chain has TRBV28 and TRBJ1-1, with 8 bases lining up with TRBD1. Germline V CDR1 and CDR2: MDHEN, SYDVKM. CDR3 length: 13 residues. The ends lost 6 bases at V and 7 bases at J; junction bases unmatched: 7. CDR3 sequence: CASSTGGRREAFF. The CDR3, as DNA: TGTGCCAGCAGCACAGGGGGTCGGCGTGAAGCTTTCTTT.

The chain joins TRBV7-2 to TRBJ2-7, with 9 nucleotides matching TRBD2. The CDR3 is 15 residues long. V shed 1 base and J 4 bases; nucleotides not matched to a gene: 5. Germline V CDR1 and CDR2: SGHTA, FQGNSA. In DNA, the CDR3 is TGTGCCAGCAGCTTAGTGAGCGGGAGGTCGTACGAGCAGTACTTC. Translating it yields CASSLVSGRSYEQYF. The full variable domain, its missing parts supplied by reference TRBV7-2 and TRBJ2-7, is GAGVSQSPSNKVTEKGKDVELRCDPISGHTALYWYRQSLGQGLEFLIYFQGNSAPDKSGLPSDRFSAERTGGSVSTLTIQRTQQEDSAVYLCASSLVSGRSYEQYFGPGTRLTVT.

V is TRBV20-1 and J is TRBJ1-2; D is unresolved. This CDR3 spans 11 amino acids. V lost 6 bases, J lost 8 bases, and 13 bases lay in between. Germline lookup yields CDR1 DFQATT and CDR2 SNEGSKA (reference sequence). The CDR3, as DNA: TGCAGTGCGTCGGGGTTAGGAGGCTACACCTTC. This translates into CSASGLGGYTF.

This sequence joins TRBV9 and TRBJ1-3; D not certain. Germline values: CDR1 SGDLS, CDR2 YYNGEE. The CDR3 spans 14 residues. V lost 6 bases and J lost 4, with 14 bases in between. CDR3 sequence: CASTTPPAGNTIYF. The CDR3 DNA reads TGTGCCAGCACCACCCCGCCAGCCGGAAACACCATATATTTT.

V usage is TRBV19 and J usage is TRBJ1-2, with D perhaps TRBD1 (6 bases). Trimming pared 8 bases from V and 7 bases from J, leaving 23 bases between. The CDR3 spans 15 residues. Germline CDR1 is LNHDA and CDR2 is SQIVND (reference sequence). The DNA for the CDR3 is TGTGCCAGTGCTCAATCCGGTGGGGGGGCATCTGGCTACACCTTC. Residues: CASAQSGGGASGYTF.

V and J are TRBV5-4 and TRBJ1-1, with D possibly matching TRBD1 (6 bases). Germline loops: CDR1 SGHNT, CDR2 YYREEE (reference sequence). There are 19 residues in the CDR3. Trimming left V 3 bases short and J 0 bases short, with 24 bases between. The CDR3 loop is CASSSNRNRDFHMNTEAFF. As DNA, the CDR3 is TGTGCCAGCAGCTCAAACCGAAACAGGGACTTTCACATGAACACTGAAGCTTTCTTT.

This clone has a single count. The chain is built from TRBV5-5 and TRBJ1-5; 9 bases agree with TRBD1. Trimming cost V 4 bases and J 3 bases; bases outside gene matches: 8. The CDR3 sequence is 16 residues long. The germline V gene has CDR1 SGHKS and CDR2 YYEKEE (reference sequence). The CDR3 DNA follows: TGTGCCAGCAGCCAAGAACAGGGGGCCCCCAATCAGCCCCAGCATTTT. Protein sequence: CASSQEQGAPNQPQHF.

The V call is TRBV28, the J call TRBJ2-5; the D is unclear. The J call is doubtful: the DNA matches TRBJ2-7 better. The CDR3 is made up of 14 amino acids. Germline CDR1 reads MDHEN; CDR2 reads SYDVKM. For the CDR3, the DNA is TGTGCCAGCAGAAAAAGCCAGAGACCATACGAGCAGTACTTC. It specifies CASRKSQRPYEQYF.

J is TRBJ1-2 and V is TRBV5-4; a possible D gene is TRBD1 (5 bases). Germline values: CDR1 SGHNT, CDR2 YYREEE (reference sequence). This CDR3 is 13 amino acids long. Trimming shortened V by 1 base and J by 11 bases, and 15 bases separated the two germline ends. The CDR3 DNA reads TGTGCCAGCAGCTTGAGGGGAACACTACCTTACACCTTC. Translated, it gives CASSLRGTLPYTF.

The rearrangement links TRBV6-6 to TRBJ1-3; no firm D call. Trimming removed 6 bases at V and 1 base at J, with 13 bases between. The CDR3 is 15 amino acids. The germline V gene encodes CDR1 MNHNY and CDR2 SVGAGI (reference sequence). The CDR3 DNA reads TGTGCCAGCAGCCTTAGTAGGGCATCTGGAAACACCATATATTTT. This codes for CASSLSRASGNTIYF.

The CDR3 sequence is CASSLEETARGEQYF. The DNA for the CDR3 is TGTGCCAGCAGCTTAGAGGAAACAGCCCGAGGGGAGCAGTACTTC. This chain connects TRBV7-9 to TRBJ2-7; D might be TRBD2 (5 bases). The germline V and J ends were trimmed by 1 base and 7 bases, with 17 bases remaining between them. This CDR3 comprises 15 residues. Per the germline V gene, CDR1 is SEHNR and CDR2 is FQNEAQ (reference sequence).

This clone showed up just once. V gene TRBV19 combines with J gene TRBJ2-1; TRBD2 matches 11 bases. The length of the CDR3 is 18 residues. J lost 0 bases, V lost 4 bases, and 8 bases had no gene match. The germline V gene has CDR1 LNHDA and CDR2 SQIVND (reference sequence). The CDR3: CASSKLAGALNSYNEQFF. CDR3 DNA: TGTGCCAGTAGTAAACTAGCGGGGGCACTAAACTCCTACAATGAGCAGTTCTTC.

V usage is TRBV6-6 and J usage is TRBJ1-1; tentative D call: TRBD1 (6 bases). This CDR3 region has 12 residues. The germline gives CDR1 MNHNY, CDR2 SVGAGI (reference sequence). V was cut by 10 bases and J by 1 base, with 10 bases left in between. In DNA form, the CDR3 reads TGTGCCACGGGACATCCGAACACTGAAGCTTTCTTT. This gives the protein CATGHPNTEAFF.